This is a list of T cell receptor beta chains from one sample in a study of CD8+CD57+ T cells in acquired aplastic anemia. TCRdb analysed the reads with MiXCR anew, one entry per CDR3 protein. The sample has 150,000 or so distinct CDR3 sequences, roughly 48% seen once; the top ten hold roughly 2.8%. The sequenced material came from sorted CD4+, CD8+, or CD8+CD57+ T cells (not recorded which) from PBMCs. Source of these receptors: a human donor with aplastic anemia. CDR3s include the opening cysteine and the closing phenylalanine or tryptophan. The D gene is left open where the match is weak. Some rows have no size entry. The others give once, few or many, or a class for an expanded clone.

TGTGCCATCAGTTCCCCCGGGGGCTCCTACGAGCAGTACTTC	CAISSPGGSYEQYF	medium-sized	TRBV10-3	TRBJ2-7	-
TGTGCCTGGAATAAGGACAGGGGGCAAGAGACCCAGTACTTC	CAWNKDRGQETQYF	few	TRBV30	TRBJ2-5	TRBD1
TGTGCCAGCACCCGGGACGGCGGGGGTGCTGAAGCTTTCTTT	CASTRDGGGAEAFF	-	TRBV2	TRBJ1-1	-
TGCAGTGCTTATCGCGTAGGGGGGAACTATGGCTACACCTTC	CSAYRVGGNYGYTF	many	TRBV20-1	TRBJ1-2	-
TGTGCCAGCATGATTGCTAGCGGTGACAATGAGCAGTTCTTC	CASMIASGDNEQFF	-	TRBV5-4	TRBJ2-1	TRBD2
TGTGCCAGTAGTATGCATGATGGGACGGGGTATGGCTACACCTTC	CASSMHDGTGYGYTF	-	TRBV19	TRBJ1-2	-
TGTGCTAGTGGTTTGGCAGTACTAGCGGGAGAGGCTTACGAGCAGTACTTC	CASGLAVLAGEAYEQYF	many	TRBV12-5	TRBJ2-7	TRBD2
TGTGCCAGCAGCTTAGGAGTGACAGGGGACGAGCAGTACTTC	CASSLGVTGDEQYF	many	TRBV7-3	TRBJ2-7	TRBD1
TGTGCCAGCAGTTTAGGTACAGGGTCCACCGGGGAGCTGTTTTTT	CASSLGTGSTGELFF	many	TRBV12-3/TRBV12-4	TRBJ2-2	-
TGCGCCAGCAGCTTGGCGGCAGTCAATAATTCACCCCTCCACTTT	CASSLAAVNNSPLHF	many	TRBV5-1	TRBJ1-6	-
TGTGCCAGCAGCTTACGGGGAAACAATGAGCAGTTCTTC	CASSLRGNNEQFF	-	TRBV7-9	TRBJ2-1	-
TGTGCCAGCAGCCCTTTCGGGAGCGGGGAGCTGTTTTTT	CASSPFGSGELFF	many	TRBV12-3/TRBV12-4	TRBJ2-2	-
TGTGCCAGCAGTCCCCAACTAAACTATGGCTACACCTTC	CASSPQLNYGYTF	many	TRBV6-1	TRBJ1-2	-
TGTGCCACCAACTCCGGGTCTGCAGATACGCAGTATTTT	CATNSGSADTQYF	-	TRBV7-9	TRBJ2-3	-
TGCGCCAGCAGCTTGGGTCTGGCAGATACGCAGTATTTT	CASSLGLADTQYF	many	TRBV5-1	TRBJ2-3	-
TGTGCCAGCAGCCAAGATGTGGCCGACTACAATGAGCAGTTCTTC	CASSQDVADYNEQFF	-	TRBV4-2	TRBJ2-1	-
TGTGCCACCAGTGAGCCAGACAGCCGGGAAGCTTTCTTT	CATSEPDSREAFF	-	TRBV24-1	TRBJ1-1	-
TGCGCCAGCAGTGACCCTCCGAGTGCTGAAGCTTTCTTT	CASSDPPSAEAFF	once	TRBV10-1	TRBJ1-1	-
TGTGCCAGCAGCCAAGCAATTGGACCGGTCGAAGAGCAGTACTTC	CASSQAIGPVEEQYF	-	TRBV4-2	TRBJ2-7	-
TGTGCCAGTAGTATTGACGACACTGAAGCTCTCTTT	CASSIDDTEALF	-	TRBV19	TRBJ1-1	-
TGCAGTGCTCCGCCGGGACAGGGCCTCTATGGCTACACCTTC	CSAPPGQGLYGYTF	-	TRBV20-1	TRBJ1-2	TRBD1
TGCGCCAGCAGCCGACAGGACAGTGACTACGAGCAGTACTTC	CASSRQDSDYEQYF	many	TRBV5-1	TRBJ2-7	-
TGTGCCAGCAGTGACTCTTACGCGGGCTCTGGGGCCAACGTCCTGACTTTC	CASSDSYAGSGANVLTF	-	TRBV6-4	TRBJ2-6	-
TGTGCCAGCAGCAAGGAACAGGGGGCGCCCTACGAGCAGTACTTC	CASSKEQGAPYEQYF	few	TRBV6-2/TRBV6-3	TRBJ2-7	TRBD1
TGTGCCAGCAGTCTCCTAGCGGTTAGCACAGATACGCAGTATTTT	CASSLLAVSTDTQYF	-	TRBV27	TRBJ2-3	TRBD2
TGTGCCAGCAGTGAAGATCTTTGGGGAAGCACAGATACGCAGTATTTT	CASSEDLWGSTDTQYF	-	TRBV25-1	TRBJ2-3	-
TGTGCCAGCAGTGAGTTCGTAGCGAATGGCTACACCTTC	CASSEFVANGYTF	-	TRBV2	TRBJ1-2	-
TGTGCCAGCAGCCGCAGCGGGAAGGACGAGCAGTACTTC	CASSRSGKDEQYF	-	TRBV7-7	TRBJ2-7	TRBD2
TGTGCCATCAGGGTGACTAGCAGTAACAATGAGCAGTTCTTC	CAIRVTSSNNEQFF	few	TRBV10-3	TRBJ2-1	TRBD2
TGTGCCAGCAGCCCTACTAGCGGGGCCCACGTCTACGAGCAGTACTTC	CASSPTSGAHVYEQYF	many	TRBV3-1	TRBJ2-7	TRBD2
TGTGCCAGTAGTGAGAGAGGCGGGTTATCCTACGAGCAGTACTTC	CASSERGGLSYEQYF	-	TRBV19	TRBJ2-7	-
TGTGCCAGCAGCGGAGGTAGCTCCTATAATTCACCCCTCCACTTT	CASSGGSSYNSPLHF	many	TRBV5-8	TRBJ1-6	-
TGTGCCAGCCAGGACAGGGGTTATGGCTACACCTTC	CASQDRGYGYTF	many	TRBV28	TRBJ1-2	TRBD1
TGTGCCAGCAGCTTTGGGGGGGCCAACGTCCTGACTTTC	CASSFGGANVLTF	-	TRBV13	TRBJ2-6	-
TGTGCCAGTAGTATCACGGGAGATACGCAGTATTTT	CASSITGDTQYF	-	TRBV19	TRBJ2-3	-
TGTGCCACCAGCAGAGATTATCAGGGGAACGCTGAAGCTTTCTTT	CATSRDYQGNAEAFF	-	TRBV15	TRBJ1-1	-
TGCAGTGCTAGAGATTACGGGGGGCGCAGAAATACGCAGTATTTT	CSARDYGGRRNTQYF	many	TRBV20-1	TRBJ2-3	-
TGTGCCAGCAGCTTGTGGTCGGGGGGCGGCTACACCTTC	CASSLWSGGGYTF	-	TRBV5-6	TRBJ1-2	-
TGTGCCAGCAGCTTGCAAGCGGGAGGGTACAATGAGCAGTTCTTC	CASSLQAGGYNEQFF	many	TRBV7-3	TRBJ2-1	TRBD2
TGTGCCAGCAGCTTAGGCCAGGGCCGGCAGTACTTC	CASSLGQGRQYF	many	TRBV7-9	TRBJ2-7	-
TGTGCCATCAATACGGGCATGAACACTGAAGCTTTCTTT	CAINTGMNTEAFF	many	TRBV10-3	TRBJ1-1	-
TGTGCCACCAGAGGGACTAGCGAACAGACCCAGTACTTC	CATRGTSEQTQYF	-	TRBV15	TRBJ2-5	TRBD2
TGTGCCAGCAGTGATCTAGCGGGCCACAATGAGCAGTTCTTC	CASSDLAGHNEQFF	many	TRBV6-2/TRBV6-3	TRBJ2-1	TRBD2
TGTGCCAGTAGTATTCATCCCGGGACCTATGGCTACACCTTC	CASSIHPGTYGYTF	-	TRBV19	TRBJ1-2	-
TGTGCCAGCAGCTTCGGCCAGGGAGGGGTCTCTGGAAACACCACATATTTT	CASSFGQGGVSGNTTYF	-	TRBV11-2	TRBJ1-3	-
TGCAGTTCCACGAGGGAATATGGCTACACCTTC	CSSTREYGYTF	-	TRBV20-1	TRBJ1-2	-
TGTGCCAGCAGTCCCCGACAGGAACCGAACACCGGGGAGCTGTTTTTT	CASSPRQEPNTGELFF	many	TRBV6-1	TRBJ2-2	-
TGTGCCAGCAGTGAGGGACTAGCCTTGCCCAATGAGCAGTTCTTC	CASSEGLALPNEQFF	-	TRBV6-1	TRBJ2-1	TRBD2
TGTGCCAGCAGCCCGGGCAGCCTCTATGGCTACACCTTC	CASSPGSLYGYTF	-	TRBV7-9	TRBJ1-2	-
TGTGCCAGCAGCGAGGGCAGGGGTTCAGGCGAGCAGTACTTC	CASSEGRGSGEQYF	few	TRBV7-9	TRBJ2-7	-
TGTGCCAGTAGTATTCGGACCGGGGGAGAGACTGAAGCTTTCTTT	CASSIRTGGETEAFF	-	TRBV19	TRBJ1-1	-
TGTGCCAGCAGCTTCAAGGGAAATGAGCAGTTCTTC	CASSFKGNEQFF	-	TRBV7-9	TRBJ2-1	-
TGTGCCAGCACACCGATTTACCAGGGTTCGCAAGATACGCAGTATTTT	CASTPIYQGSQDTQYF	-	TRBV25-1	TRBJ2-3	-
TGTGCCACACTCGGGGCTAGCGAGCATACGCAGTATTTT	CATLGASEHTQYF	medium-sized	TRBV10-3	TRBJ2-3	-
TGCGCCAGCAGTGAGGAGGGGCGGATGTACTTT	CASSEEGRMYF	-	TRBV10-1	TRBJ1-1	-
TGTGCCAGCAGCCGCGACAGGGTAGTTGAGCAGTACTTC	CASSRDRVVEQYF	many	TRBV5-6	TRBJ2-7	TRBD1
TGCAGTGGTCTTGAGAGTGTTGCAGATACGCAGTATTTT	CSGLESVADTQYF	many	TRBV20-1	TRBJ2-3	-
TGTGCCAGCTCACCACCCGTCACGGGGGGAGACATTCAGTACTTC	CASSPPVTGGDIQYF	-	TRBV18	TRBJ2-4	TRBD2
TGTGCCAGTAGTATTAGTAGTACAGCTTTCTTT	CASSISSTAFF	many	TRBV19	TRBJ1-1	-